What follows are 19 T cell receptor beta chains derived from one specimen sequenced in a study of blood T cell repertoires in COVID-19. Using immunoSEQ multiplex PCR, the repertoire was profiled, and TCRdb retains in-frame clones only, with some absent. The table includes roughly 500,000 clones, roughly 90% detected once. Sequencing used PBMCs or T cells enriched from blood (not recorded which). Receptors originate from a woman aged 40 to 50 who had recovered from COVID-19.

The chain links TRBV2 to TRBJ2-5, with a weak D call TRBD1 (5 bases). CDR3 length: 14 residues. V was shortened by 0 bases and J by 5 bases, with 10 bases between the two germline ends. Germline V CDR1 and CDR2: SNHLY, FYNNEI. The CDR3 sequence is CASSEAQGRETQYF. The CDR3 bases are TGTGCCAGCAGTGAAGCGCAGGGTCGGGAGACCCAGTACTTC.

Here the CDR3 reads CASSAGREQFF. In DNA, the CDR3 is TGTGCCAGCAGTGCCGGGAGGGAGCAGTTCTTC. The rearrangement uses TRBV12-3 or TRBV12-4 and TRBJ2-1; 7 bases map to TRBD2. J gave up 10 bases and V 5 bases, and 2 bases lay outside the gene matches. This CDR3 is built from 11 residues.

V usage is TRBV20-1 and J usage is TRBJ1-2; 8 bases match TRBD1. The germline V gene has CDR1 DFQATT and CDR2 SNEGSKA (reference sequence). This CDR3 has 11 amino acids. CDR3 DNA sequence: TGCCTTGGACAGGGCGCAGGGGGCTACACCTTC. Translated, it gives CLGQGAGGYTF.

This chain joins TRBV5-6 and TRBJ1-5, with a tentative D call TRBD1 (5 bases). The germline CDR1 and CDR2 sequences are SGHDT and YYEEEE. Trimming left V 4 bases short and J 0 bases short, with 11 bases between. CDR3 length: 15 residues. CDR3 nucleotides: TGTGCCAGCAGCGGGGGGTCCTATAGCAATCAGCCCCAGCATTTT. It yields the protein CASSGGSYSNQPQHF.

This clone was counted between two and nine times. The chain employs TRBV6-5 and TRBJ2-1; 7 nucleotides agree with TRBD2. This CDR3 region has 13 residues. With 8 bases clipped from V and 1 base from J, the junction kept 2 bases outside the gene matches. Per the germline V gene, CDR1 is MNHEY and CDR2 is SVGAGI. CDR3: CASGRASYNEQFF. For the CDR3, the DNA is TGTGCCAGCGGGAGGGCATCCTACAATGAGCAGTTCTTC.

The rearrangement links TRBV5-1 to TRBJ2-7; TRBD1 matches 9 bases. The CDR3 covers 16 residues. V shed 1 base and J 4 bases; nucleotides not matched to a gene: 9. Germline lookup yields CDR1 SGHRS and CDR2 YFSETQ. The CDR3 DNA sequence: TGCGCCAGCAGCTTGTCGGGACAGGGTGTGGGTTACGAGCAGTACTTC. Encoded protein: CASSLSGQGVGYEQYF.

The chain is built from TRBV29-1 and TRBJ2-7, with 11 bases fitting TRBD2. The CDR3 has 12 residues. The ends lost 2 bases at V and 7 bases at J; junction bases unmatched: 1. Germline CDR1 is SQVTM and CDR2 is ANQGSEA. CDR3 coding DNA: TGCAGCGTTGAACCTAGCGGGGGGGAGCAGTACTTC. Its translation is CSVEPSGGEQYF.

The chain links TRBV9 to TRBJ2-2, with a possible D match to TRBD2 (6 bases). V was shortened by 0 bases and J by 6 bases, with 12 bases between the two germline ends. The CDR3 extends over 15 amino acids. Germline assignment: CDR1 SGDLS and CDR2 YYNGEE. The DNA of the CDR3 is TGTGCCAGCAGCGTAGAGTCGGGAGTGGCCGGGGAGCTGTTTTTT. Residues: CASSVESGVAGELFF.

The chain links TRBV10-3 to TRBJ2-7, with 13 bases that match TRBD2. Germline trimming cut 7 bases from V and 6 bases from J; bases unmatched to any gene: 9. CDR3 size: 15 residues. Germline lookup yields CDR1 ENHRY and CDR2 SYGVKD. CDR3 sequence: CAIIAGLAGQGEQYF. CDR3 bases: TGTGCCATCATTGCGGGACTAGCGGGACAGGGCGAGCAGTACTTC.

The CDR3 loop is CASSSQGRYTEAFF. As DNA, the CDR3 is TGTGCCAGCAGCTCACAGGGGCGCTACACTGAAGCTTTCTTT. The rearrangement joins TRBV11-3 to TRBJ1-1; 7 nucleotides agree with TRBD1. Per the germline V gene, CDR1 is SGHNT and CDR2 is YENEEA. The CDR3 contains 14 residues. Trimming took 4 bases from V and 3 from J; bases not matched to a gene: 5.

This chain links TRBV28 with TRBJ1-1, with no clear D. V was cut by 8 bases and J by 0 bases, with 10 bases left in between. The CDR3 has 13 amino acids. From germline, CDR1 is MDHEN and CDR2 SYDVKM. CDR3: CASGWSMNTEAFF. The CDR3 DNA follows: TGTGCCAGCGGGTGGAGCATGAACACTGAAGCTTTCTTT.

The rearrangement uses TRBV27 and TRBJ1-5; TRBD1 is a possible D gene (6 bases). Trimming removed 6 bases at V and 3 bases at J, with 15 bases between. From germline, CDR1 is MNHEY and CDR2 SMNVEV (reference sequence). The CDR3 totals 15 residues. As DNA, the CDR3 is TGTGCCAGCAGCCCCTCGACAGGAGCCAATCAGCCCCAGCATTTT. Its translation: CASSPSTGANQPQHF.

Note on this clone: This may be a read error: a much more frequent sequence differs by one nucleotide. V and J are TRBV5-1 and TRBJ1-6, with a tentative D call TRBD1 (6 bases). The CDR3 totals 14 residues. Germline values: CDR1 SGHRS, CDR2 YFSETQ. V dropped 3 bases and J dropped 4 bases, with 8 bases sitting between them. The CDR3 loop is CASSSGQYNSPLHF. The CDR3 coding sequence is TGCGCCAGCAGCTCCGGACAGTATAATTCACCCCTCCACTTT. Based on the CDR3 plus reference TRBV5-1 and TRBJ1-6, the full variable domain is KAGVTQTPRYLIKTRGQQVTLSCSPISGHRSVSWYQQTPGQGLQFLFEYFSETQRNKGNFPGRFSGRQFSNSRSEMNVSTLELGDSALYLCASSSGQYNSPLHFGNGTRLTVT.

This chain joins TRBV29-1 and TRBJ2-3, with 11 positions matching TRBD2. The CDR3 runs 15 residues. The V segment lost 6 bases and the J segment 5 bases; nucleotides outside the gene matches: 10. Germline CDR1 is SQVTM and CDR2 is ANQGSEA. The CDR3 here is CSVLTSGSIIDTQYF. The CDR3 nucleotides are TGCAGCGTGTTAACTAGCGGGAGTATTATAGATACGCAGTATTTT.

The chain is built from TRBV5-1 and TRBJ2-7; TRBD2 matches 8 bases. Germline V gene sequence: CDR1 SGHRS, CDR2 YFSETQ. J lost 7 bases, V lost 2 bases, and 11 bases had no gene match. The CDR3 has 15 amino acids. CDR3 nucleotides: TGCGCCAGCAGCTTCACGGGACTAGACTTCAATGAGCAGTACTTC. Protein: CASSFTGLDFNEQYF.

The chain combines TRBV3-1 (or the pseudogene TRBV3-2) with TRBJ1-5; perhaps TRBD1 as D (6 bases). This CDR3 has 17 amino acids. Germline values: CDR1 LGHDT, CDR2 YNNKEL (reference sequence). Trimming removed 3 bases at V and 3 bases at J, with 18 bases between. DNA of the CDR3: TGTGCCAGCAGCCATGCCGGGGGGGCCCCATTCAATCAGCCCCAGCATTTT. Protein product: CASSHAGGAPFNQPQHF.

The chain combines TRBV19 with TRBJ1-5; D gene ambiguous. Trimming took off 4 bases at V and 3 bases at J, with 4 bases between the two ends. The germline V gene has CDR1 LNHDA and CDR2 SQIVND (reference sequence). The CDR3 length is 12 residues. The CDR3 sequence: CASSSYNQPQHF. For the CDR3, the DNA is TGTGCCAGTAGTAGCTACAATCAGCCCCAGCATTTT.

This chain connects TRBV2 to TRBJ1-5; D gene unclear. The length of the CDR3 is 17 residues. Trimming took off 4 bases at V and 0 bases at J, with 16 bases between the two ends. The V gene's germline CDR1 is SNHLY and CDR2 FYNNEI. The chain's CDR3 is CASSVSLAGLSNQPQHF. The DNA of the CDR3 is TGTGCCAGCAGTGTCTCGTTGGCAGGACTTAGCAATCAGCCCCAGCATTTT.

V and J are TRBV6-5 and TRBJ1-1; D is uncertain. Trimming stripped 2 bases from V and 0 bases from J, with 13 bases between. In germline, CDR1 is MNHEY, CDR2 SVGAGI. The CDR3 contains 16 residues. This CDR3 is CASSYVLAVMNTEAFF. The CDR3 nucleotides read TGTGCCAGCAGTTACGTATTGGCAGTCATGAACACTGAAGCTTTCTTT.